This paragraph reports one T cell receptor beta chain. These data originate in a study of blood T cell repertoires in COVID-19. Whole-study context: Whether acute or convalescent, the COVID-19 samples came from the United States, Italy and Spain.

In the original analysis: Amplifying reference gene primers gave estimates of nucleated cell counts. Measured with immunoSEQ multiplex PCR; TCRdb has only the in-frame clones, and not every one. V and J calls and clone size follow that table, whereas D and trimming were derived from the DNA. There are 90,000 to 100,000 clones in the sample; around 67% occur only once, and 20% to 25% lies in the top ten. The CDR3 consists of 15 residues. Trimming pared 2 bases from V and 0 bases from J, leaving 10 bases between. Per the germline V gene, CDR1 is MGHDK and CDR2 is SYGVNS. Sequencing was done on a sample of peripheral blood. This chain connects TRBV25-1 to TRBJ1-2; tentatively, D is TRBD1 (5 bases). The clonotype comes from a woman in her sixties in a cohort sampled during active or convalescent COVID-19. CDR3 protein: CASSEGAGANYGYTF. The CDR3 nucleotides are TGTGCCAGCAGTGAAGGGGCAGGCGCTAACTATGGCTACACCTTC.